This T cell receptor (beta chain) was retrieved from a study of cytomegalovirus exposure and HLA in healthy donors. PCR was performed using 60 Vbeta and 13 Jbeta primers. Using immunoSEQ multiplex PCR, the repertoire was profiled, and TCRdb retains in-frame clones only, with some absent. The sample has about 140,000 clones; around three quarters are singletons. The CDR3 totals 16 residues. Germline V CDR1 and CDR2: LGHNA, YNFKEQ. V lost 4 bases and J lost 2, with 17 bases in between. This chain joins TRBV4-2 and TRBJ2-5, with TRBD1 as a possible D gene (8 bases). The origin of this receptor is a man between 18 and 35 years old in good health and CMV-seronegative. The sequencing input was PBMCs. The CDR3 region has the DNA TGTGCCAGCAGCCCCCGGACAGGGAGGGGGCAAGAGACCCAGTACTTC. Encoded protein: CASSPRTGRGQETQYF.